Following are 29 T cell receptor beta chains from one sample sequenced in a study of cytomegalovirus exposure and HLA in healthy donors. Use of 60 Vbeta and 13 Jbeta primers characterized the PCR. Clones were sequenced by immunoSEQ multiplex PCR, and TCRdb holds only the in-frame ones, with some missing. The repertoire holds some 130,000 clones, with about 61% as singletons. The sequenced sample was PBMCs. These receptors originate from a woman in her thirties or forties in good health and CMV-seronegative.

This clone was observed a handful of times. The V and J genes are TRBV5-4 and TRBJ2-2; D might be TRBD1 (6 bases). V lost 3 bases and J 2 bases, leaving 17 bases between the germline ends. The CDR3 has 17 residues. The germline CDR1 and CDR2 sequences are SGHNT and YYREEE (reference sequence). CDR3 DNA: TGTGCCAGCAGCTCAGCCACTGACAGGCGAAACACCGGGGAGCTGTTTTTT. This gives the protein CASSSATDRRNTGELFF.

The chain combines TRBV28 with TRBJ1-1; D unclear. V was pared by 6 bases and J by 2 bases, with 13 bases between. Germline-derived CDR1 and CDR2 are MDHEN and SYDVKM. This CDR3 has 14 amino acids. The CDR3 DNA follows: TGTGCCAGCAGCCCAGGTACATTTAACACTGAAGCTTTCTTT. Amino acids: CASSPGTFNTEAFF.

The V call is TRBV7-9, the J call TRBJ1-1; D is uncertain. Trimming pared 5 bases from V and 7 bases from J, leaving 11 bases between. CDR1 SEHNR and CDR2 FQNEAQ come from the germline V gene (reference sequence). The CDR3 is 12 residues long. The CDR3 here is CASSPRGLEAFF. The DNA of the CDR3 is TGTGCCAGCAGCCCCCGAGGCCTTGAAGCTTTCTTT.

This clone was observed a single time. V usage is TRBV18 and J usage is TRBJ1-1; no definite D call. CDR1 and CDR2 (germline): KGHSH, LQKENI. With 0 bases removed from V and 1 base from J, the gap between germline ends came to 6 bases. This CDR3 comprises 14 residues. CDR3: CASSPPWANTEAFF. CDR3 bases: TGTGCCAGCTCACCACCGTGGGCGAACACTGAAGCTTTCTTT.

This rearrangement joins TRBV19 to TRBJ1-1; the D gene is possibly TRBD1 (5 bases). The V and J ends lost 6 bases and 3 bases respectively, with 14 bases between them. Germline assignment: CDR1 LNHDA and CDR2 SQIVND (reference sequence). This CDR3 region has 14 residues. The CDR3 here is CASREGKGHTEAFF. The CDR3 DNA is TGTGCCAGTAGGGAGGGGAAAGGGCACACTGAAGCTTTCTTT.

For the CDR3, the DNA is TGTGCCAGCAGTTTGCAGGGGCTAAGCGAAGCTTTCTTT. As protein: CASSLQGLSEAFF. The chain combines TRBV28 with TRBJ1-1, with a tentative D call TRBD1 (6 bases). Trimming took off 3 bases at V and 8 bases at J, with 13 bases between the two ends. In germline, CDR1 is MDHEN, CDR2 SYDVKM. CDR3 length: 13 amino acids.

There are a few counts of this clone. The genes are TRBV28 and TRBJ2-6; no clear D. V was cut by 8 bases and J by 5 bases, with 22 bases left in between. The CDR3 consists of 17 residues. Germline V gives CDR1 MDHEN, CDR2 SYDVKM. The chain's CDR3 is CASLTTTRLGRANVLTF. CDR3 in DNA: TGTGCCAGCTTAACCACCACCCGGCTAGGCAGGGCCAACGTCCTGACTTTC.

The J gene is TRBJ2-5, the V gene TRBV10-1, with 7 bases lining up with TRBD2. This CDR3 has 12 residues. Looked up from germline, CDR1 is WNHNN and CDR2 is SYGVQD (reference sequence). The ends lost 4 bases at V and 4 bases at J; junction bases unmatched: 0. The CDR3 loop reads CASSAGGETQYF. The CDR3 DNA reads TGCGCCAGCAGTGCGGGGGGAGAGACCCAGTACTTC.

The V and J genes are TRBV7-9 and TRBJ1-6; 9 nucleotides agree with TRBD1. The V gene end was trimmed by 5 bases and the J gene end by 6 bases; junction bases not matched to a gene: 11. The CDR3 sequence is 17 residues long. Germline V CDR1 and CDR2: SEHNR, FQNEAQ (reference sequence). CDR3 sequence: CASSPRDRDRSNSPLHF. CDR3 in DNA: TGTGCCAGCAGCCCGCGGGACAGGGATCGATCTAATTCACCCCTCCACTTT.

This chain links TRBV10-1 with TRBJ2-7; 9 bases agree with TRBD1. CDR1 is WNHNN and CDR2 is SYGVQD in the germline V gene (reference sequence). J gave up 3 bases and V 2 bases, and 5 bases lay outside the gene matches. The CDR3 length is 15 residues. CDR3 loop: CASSEGTGNHYEQYF. The DNA for the CDR3 is TGCGCCAGCAGTGAGGGGACAGGGAATCACTACGAGCAGTACTTC.

The genes are TRBV2 and TRBJ1-5; possibly TRBD1 for D (5 bases). The CDR3 totals 15 residues. V was trimmed by 2 bases and J by 4 bases, leaving 12 bases between them. Germline assignment: CDR1 SNHLY and CDR2 FYNNEI. CDR3 DNA: TGTGCCAGCAGTGAAAGGGGTATCTTAAATCAGCCCCAGCATTTT. This codes for CASSERGILNQPQHF.

The gene calls are TRBV5-6 and TRBJ2-1; 8 bases map to TRBD2. V gave up 2 bases and J gave up 2 bases; unmatched junction bases: 6. CDR1 and CDR2 (germline): SGHDT, YYEEEE. The CDR3 loop spans 16 amino acids. The CDR3 loop is CASSFFSGIAYNEQFF. The CDR3 DNA reads as TGTGCCAGCAGCTTTTTTAGCGGGATCGCCTACAATGAGCAGTTCTTC.

This clone was counted a single time. This chain links TRBV5-1 with TRBJ2-3; D unresolved. Germline CDR1 SGHRS, CDR2 YFSETQ. Trimming cost V 4 bases and J 6 bases, with 18 bases left between them. This CDR3 has 15 residues. CDR3 coding DNA: TGCGCCAGCAGCCCGGAAGCCAATGGAGAGGATACGCAGTATTTT. It is translated as CASSPEANGEDTQYF.

The gene calls are TRBV4-1 and TRBJ1-5; D remains ambiguous. CDR3 length: 17 residues. Germline V gene lookup returns CDR1 MGHRA and CDR2 YSYEKL. V was shortened by 9 bases and J by 0 bases, with 21 bases between the two germline ends. Here the CDR3 reads CARRKMPELYSNQPQHF. The CDR3 bases are TGCGCCAGGCGGAAGATGCCCGAGCTGTATAGCAATCAGCCCCAGCATTTT.

This clone was counted a few times. CDR3 sequence reads: CASSDRGPTEAFF. CDR3 sequence (DNA): TGTGCCAGCAGTGACAGGGGGCCAACTGAAGCTTTCTTT. This chain joins TRBV6-1 and TRBJ1-1, with 8 positions matching TRBD1. V lost 3 bases and J lost 5; bases outside the gene matches: 2. Per germline, CDR1 MNHNS and CDR2 SASEGT. This CDR3 has 13 residues.

V gene TRBV5-4 combines with J gene TRBJ2-7, with D possibly matching TRBD2 (6 bases). The CDR3 consists of 15 residues. The V end lost 9 bases, the J end lost 7 bases, and 26 bases lay between the germline ends. The V gene's germline CDR1 is SGHNT and CDR2 YYREEE (reference sequence). CDR3 region: CATSSGGARQWEQYF. The CDR3, as DNA: TGTGCCACCTCCTCAGGAGGGGCGCGACAGTGGGAGCAGTACTTC. Looking up the rest from reference TRBV5-4 and TRBJ2-7 gives the full variable domain: ETGVTQSPTHLIKTRGQQVTLRCSSQSGHNTVSWYQQALGQGPQFIFQYYREEENGRGNFPPRFSGLQFPNYSSELNVNALELDDSALYLCATSSGGARQWEQYFGPGTRLTVT.

The chain has TRBV5-1 and TRBJ2-3; TRBD1 matches at 8 bases. The CDR3 totals 16 residues. V lost 0 bases, J lost 3 bases, and 6 bases stayed unmatched. CDR1 is SGHRS and CDR2 is YFSETQ in the germline V gene. In DNA, the CDR3 is TGCGCCAGCAGCTTGGCAGCGACAGGGGCTACAGATACGCAGTATTTT. It codes for CASSLAATGATDTQYF.

This clone was found a few times. V usage is TRBV2 and J usage is TRBJ1-2; 8 bases are a match to TRBD1. Looked up from germline, CDR1 is SNHLY and CDR2 is FYNNEI. Trimming cost V 4 bases and J 7 bases; bases outside gene matches: 8. The length of the CDR3 is 14 residues. The CDR3 here is CASSVTGGRSGYTF. Here the CDR3 DNA reads TGTGCCAGCAGTGTAACAGGGGGAAGAAGTGGCTACACCTTC.

The rearrangement joins TRBV6-5 to TRBJ1-5, with D uncertain. CDR1 MNHEY and CDR2 SVGAGI come from the germline V gene. The V and J ends lost 8 bases and 0 bases respectively, with 11 bases between them. This CDR3 has 14 amino acids. The CDR3 DNA sequence: TGTGCCAGCTCCGGGGTAGCTAGCAATCAGCCCCAGCATTTT. Its protein is CASSGVASNQPQHF.

The chain uses TRBV6-1 and TRBJ2-2; TRBD2 is a possible D gene (5 bases). CDR3 size: 14 residues. The V gene lost 7 bases and the J gene lost 4 bases, with 13 bases spanning the gap. Germline V gene lookup returns CDR1 MNHNS and CDR2 SASEGT. The CDR3 nucleotides are TGTGCCAGCAAAGGACTTTCGGTCACCGGGGAGCTGTTTTTT. Translating gives CASKGLSVTGELFF.

This clone was counted only a few times. Here the CDR3 DNA reads TGTGCCAGCAGCCAAAATAGCGGGGGGGCCGCCAATGAGCAGTTCTTC. Amino acid sequence: CASSQNSGGAANEQFF. The chain carries TRBV4-2 and TRBJ2-1, with 11 nucleotides matching TRBD2. With 2 bases clipped from V and 6 bases from J, the junction kept 6 bases outside the gene matches. CDR3 size: 16 residues. Germline V gene lookup returns CDR1 LGHNA and CDR2 YNFKEQ.

The chain combines TRBV2 with TRBJ1-2, with 8 bases fitting TRBD1. There are 13 residues in the CDR3. Unmatched junction bases numbered 6, after V lost 5 bases and J lost 7 bases. The V gene's germline CDR1 is SNHLY and CDR2 FYNNEI. The CDR3 sequence: CASSRTGKGGYTF. In DNA form, the CDR3 reads TGTGCCAGCAGTAGGACAGGGAAAGGTGGCTACACCTTC.

Here the CDR3 DNA reads TGTGCCTGGCAAGGGGCAGGGGATCAGCCCCAGCATTTT. Protein product: CAWQGAGDQPQHF. The chain is built from TRBV30 and TRBJ1-5; perhaps TRBD1 as D (6 bases). Trimming took off 5 bases at V and 5 bases at J, with 13 bases between the two ends. The CDR3 is made up of 13 amino acids. CDR1 is GTSNPN, CDR2 SVGIG, per germline (reference sequence).

The V call is TRBV29-1, the J call TRBJ2-5; the match to TRBD2 covers 14 bases. Germline CDR1 and CDR2: SQVTM and ANQGSEA. The length of the CDR3 is 16 residues. J was trimmed by 2 bases and V by 3 bases; bases with no gene match: 5. The CDR3 coding sequence is TGCAGCGTTGAGCCTTGGACTAGCGGGGGGCAAGAGACCCAGTACTTC. It translates to CSVEPWTSGGQETQYF.

The chain links TRBV5-1 to TRBJ1-2, with no clear D. CDR3 length: 16 amino acids. Germline V CDR1 and CDR2: SGHRS, YFSETQ. V was trimmed by 0 bases and J by 0 bases, leaving 12 bases between them. DNA of the CDR3: TGCGCCAGCAGCTTGGCTGCGGTTCCAGCTAACTATGGCTACACCTTC. Its translation: CASSLAAVPANYGYTF. Full variable domain (missing parts from reference TRBV5-1 and TRBJ1-2): KAGVTQTPRYLIKTRGQQVTLSCSPISGHRSVSWYQQTPGQGLQFLFEYFSETQRNKGNFPGRFSGRQFSNSRSEMNVSTLELGDSALYLCASSLAAVPANYGYTFGSGTRLTVV.

The chain couples TRBV4-3 to TRBJ1-5; possibly TRBD1 for D (5 bases). V gave up 2 bases and J gave up 0 bases, with 14 bases separating them. The CDR3 consists of 17 residues. CDR1 and CDR2 from the germline V gene are LGHNA and YSLEER. The CDR3 DNA follows: TGCGCCAGCAGCCAACCTGGGACTCCTGGTAGCAATCAGCCCCAGCATTTT. This codes for CASSQPGTPGSNQPQHF.

The rearrangement joins TRBV5-1 to TRBJ1-6; possibly TRBD1 for D (5 bases). The CDR3 runs to 15 residues. Germline lookup yields CDR1 SGHRS and CDR2 YFSETQ. V was shortened by 1 base and J by 7 bases, with 12 bases between the two germline ends. CDR3: CASSLLGGENSPLHF. The CDR3 DNA reads as TGCGCCAGCAGCTTGTTAGGAGGGGAGAATTCACCCCTCCACTTT.

The chain joins TRBV10-3 to TRBJ2-5, with TRBD1 matching 11 bases. CDR3 length: 14 residues. J lost 2 bases, V lost 6 bases, and 2 bases had no gene match. Germline CDR1 ENHRY, CDR2 SYGVKD. The CDR3 is CAISRDRGQETQYF. In nucleotides, the CDR3 is TGTGCCATCAGCCGGGACAGGGGGCAAGAGACCCAGTACTTC.

The chain's CDR3 is CASSLTPGQIYNEQFF. The DNA of the CDR3 is TGTGCCAGCAGCTTGACACCGGGACAGATATACAATGAGCAGTTCTTC. The V call is TRBV5-6, the J call TRBJ2-1; 7 nucleotides match TRBD1. The CDR3 sequence is 16 residues long. V trimming: 1 base; J trimming: 4 bases; junction bases outside the gene matches: 8. Germline V gives CDR1 SGHDT, CDR2 YYEEEE.